The 27 T cell receptor beta chains in this list originate from one sample, sequenced in a study of radiation and T cells in renal cell carcinoma. Sequenced by immunoSEQ multiplex PCR; TCRdb stores in-frame clones only, minus some. Seen here are roughly 120,000 clones, around four fifths observed once, and the top ten hold 1.9%. Time point denoted: blood 2 weeks post-SBRT. Treatment described: 15 Gy SBRT to primary tumor, nephrectomy 4 weeks later. Sequenced material: blood, taken from a patient whose treatment included radiotherapy and nephrectomy. These receptors were taken from a woman aged 55-69 years with renal cell carcinoma.

The chain uses TRBV19 and TRBJ2-3; D gene ambiguous. Trimming took off 3 bases at V and 0 bases at J, with 13 bases between the two ends. Germline CDR1 reads LNHDA; CDR2 reads SQIVND (reference sequence). The CDR3 is 16 residues long. Here the CDR3 reads CASSILLAASTDTQYF. Here the CDR3 DNA reads TGTGCCAGTAGTATCCTCTTAGCCGCTAGCACAGATACGCAGTATTTT.

The J gene is TRBJ1-2, the V gene TRBV7-2, with D unresolved. The V gene lost 1 base and the J gene lost 7 bases, with 16 bases spanning the gap. The CDR3 is made up of 15 amino acids. Germline V gene lookup returns CDR1 SGHTA and CDR2 FQGNSA. The CDR3: CASSLVSIPDRGYTF. The DNA of the CDR3 is TGTGCCAGCAGCTTAGTAAGCATTCCCGATCGTGGCTACACCTTC.

V and J are TRBV5-5 and TRBJ2-1, with 7 bases fitting TRBD1. CDR1 and CDR2 (germline): SGHKS, YYEKEE (reference sequence). Losses at the gene ends were 4 bases for V and 6 bases for J; bases not matched to a gene: 10. This CDR3 is built from 15 residues. The CDR3 reads CASSGFDRVSNEQFF. As DNA, the CDR3 is TGTGCCAGCAGCGGTTTCGACAGGGTAAGCAATGAGCAGTTCTTC.

The J gene is TRBJ2-5, the V gene TRBV5-6, with 7 bases that match TRBD1. Germline CDR1 reads SGHDT; CDR2 reads YYEEEE. CDR3 size: 15 residues. V lost 1 base, J lost 4 bases, and 7 bases stayed unmatched. CDR3 in DNA: TGTGCCAGCAGCTTGATCTACAGGGGTCGAGAGACCCAGTACTTC. Residues: CASSLIYRGRETQYF.

This clone appeared many times. The V call is TRBV6-5, the J call TRBJ2-3; TRBD2 might be the D (6 bases). Germline CDR1 reads MNHEY; CDR2 reads SVGAGI. V was pared by 2 bases and J by 0 bases, with 12 bases between. This CDR3 region has 16 residues. The CDR3 DNA is TGTGCCAGCAGTTACATCGGGGGATCTAGCACAGATACGCAGTATTTT. Translation: CASSYIGGSSTDTQYF.

This clone was counted between two and nine times. This chain joins TRBV7-3 and TRBJ1-1; D possibly corresponds to TRBD1 (5 bases). This CDR3 has 14 amino acids. The V gene lost 2 bases and the J gene lost 2 bases, with 9 bases spanning the gap. Germline CDR1 is SGHTA and CDR2 is FQGTGA. As DNA, the CDR3 is TGTGCCAGCAGCTTAGGCGGGGGAAACACTGAAGCTTTCTTT. This translates into CASSLGGGNTEAFF.

For this clone: In the same sample, other DNA sequences code for this CDR3. The chain combines TRBV29-1 with TRBJ1-4; 10 positions match TRBD1. The CDR3 sequence is 11 residues long. Per the germline V gene, CDR1 is SQVTM and CDR2 is ANQGSEA. Trimming took 6 bases from V and 8 from J; bases not matched to a gene: 0. CDR3 loop: CSVGQGEKLFF. The CDR3 DNA is TGCAGCGTGGGACAGGGGGAAAAACTGTTTTTT.

The genes are TRBV29-1 and TRBJ2-3; D is undetermined. V lost 1 base, J lost 3 bases, and 11 bases lay in between. CDR3 length: 14 residues. Germline values: CDR1 SQVTM, CDR2 ANQGSEA. For the CDR3, the DNA is TGCAGCGTTGAAGCCTGGGCGGTTACAGATACGCAGTATTTT. Encoded protein: CSVEAWAVTDTQYF.

The chain combines TRBV10-3 with TRBJ2-7; 7 positions match TRBD2. The CDR3 is 15 amino acids. Germline loops: CDR1 ENHRY, CDR2 SYGVKD. V shed 7 bases, J shed 0 bases, and the junction held 9 bases outside the gene matches. The CDR3 protein is CAIKGLGGSSYEQYF. The CDR3 nucleotides read TGTGCCATCAAGGGGTTAGGCGGGAGCTCCTACGAGCAGTACTTC.

This rearrangement joins TRBV7-6 to TRBJ2-2; D is perhaps TRBD1 or TRBD2 (5 bases each). CDR1 is SGHVS, CDR2 FNYEAQ, per germline. CDR3 size: 17 residues. Trimming removed 0 bases at V and 5 bases at J, with 16 bases between. The CDR3 is CASSLAASQRGTGELFF. The CDR3, as DNA: TGTGCCAGCAGCTTAGCCGCCTCACAGAGGGGTACCGGGGAGCTGTTTTTT.

The chain is built from TRBV28 and TRBJ2-1; TRBD2 aligns across 14 bases. V was pared by 4 bases and J by 8 bases, with 7 bases of the junction left unmatched. The CDR3 loop spans 16 amino acids. CDR1 and CDR2 (germline): MDHEN, SYDVKM. CDR3 amino acids: CASSYGLAGGVDEQFF. CDR3 sequence (DNA): TGTGCCAGCAGTTACGGACTAGCGGGAGGAGTGGATGAGCAGTTCTTC.

This rearrangement joins TRBV9 to TRBJ1-6; D remains ambiguous. The germline V gene encodes CDR1 SGDLS and CDR2 YYNGEE. The CDR3 runs 15 residues. V gave up 1 base and J gave up 8 bases, with 13 bases separating them. CDR3 coding DNA: TGTGCCAGCAGCGTAATTCCGGGGAACGATTCACCCCTCCACTTT. Protein sequence: CASSVIPGNDSPLHF.

The chain combines TRBV5-1 with TRBJ1-2, with D perhaps matching TRBD1 (6 bases). Germline V CDR1 and CDR2: SGHRS, YFSETQ. This CDR3 is 13 amino acids long. V lost 4 bases to trimming and J lost 8 bases, with 15 bases between them. CDR3 bases: TGCGCCAGCAGCCCCCCAGGGGCCGTAGGCTACACCTTC. It translates to CASSPPGAVGYTF.

The genes are TRBV5-1 and TRBJ1-4, with a tentative D call TRBD1 (5 bases). The CDR3 spans 15 residues. Per the germline V gene, CDR1 is SGHRS and CDR2 is YFSETQ. V gave up 3 bases and J gave up 7 bases, with 16 bases separating them. The CDR3 is CASSSGLGGTEKLFF. The CDR3 DNA sequence: TGCGCCAGCAGCTCGGGGTTGGGAGGGACTGAAAAACTGTTTTTT.

This chain connects TRBV5-4 to TRBJ2-4; possible D gene TRBD2, 6 bases. Trimming left V 4 bases short and J 8 bases short, with 13 bases between. The CDR3 spans 13 residues. Germline loops: CDR1 SGHNT, CDR2 YYREEE (reference sequence). The CDR3 loop is CASSAGPGDIQYF. For the CDR3, the DNA is TGTGCCAGCAGCGCGGGACCTGGGGACATTCAGTACTTC.

This chain joins TRBV19 and TRBJ1-1, with TRBD1 matching over 7 bases. J lost 1 base, V lost 5 bases, and 4 bases had no gene match. CDR3 length: 14 residues. Germline V gives CDR1 LNHDA, CDR2 SQIVND (reference sequence). The CDR3 region has the DNA TGTGCCAGTAGTCGTCGGGACAGGAACACTGAAGCTTTCTTT. Its protein is CASSRRDRNTEAFF.

The chain combines TRBV6-5 with TRBJ1-4; no clear D gene. The CDR3 contains 15 residues. The V end lost 5 bases, the J end lost 4 bases, and 14 bases lay between the germline ends. CDR1 is MNHEY and CDR2 is SVGAGI in the germline V gene. CDR3 in amino acids: CASSAQPESNEKLFF. The CDR3 DNA sequence: TGTGCCAGCAGTGCGCAGCCAGAGAGTAATGAAAAACTGTTTTTT.

This CDR3 reads CASSLGSGAWTDTQYF. CDR3 DNA sequence: TGCGCCAGCAGCTTGGGGTCCGGGGCATGGACAGATACGCAGTATTTT. The chain has TRBV5-1 and TRBJ2-3; D assignment may be TRBD1 or TRBD2 (5 bases each). CDR3 length equals 16 residues. Trimming removed 0 bases from V and 3 bases from J, with 14 bases in between. Germline CDR1 reads SGHRS; CDR2 reads YFSETQ.

The chain uses TRBV5-4 and TRBJ1-1; maybe TRBD1 (5 bases). V was trimmed by 5 bases and J by 1 base, leaving 12 bases between them. Germline V gene lookup returns CDR1 SGHNT and CDR2 YYREEE (reference sequence). The CDR3 is 14 residues long. For the CDR3, the DNA is TGTGCCAGCAGGCAGGGTCTCTCGAACACTGAAGCTTTCTTT. Translation: CASRQGLSNTEAFF.

The chain uses TRBV28 and TRBJ2-2, with 7 bases fitting TRBD1. V lost 11 bases, J lost 5 bases, and 14 bases stayed unmatched. The CDR3 loop spans 15 amino acids. CDR1 and CDR2 from the germline V gene are MDHEN and SYDVKM. The CDR3 loop is CAGSRDNRGTGELFF. The DNA of the CDR3 is TGTGCCGGGTCAAGGGATAACAGGGGTACCGGGGAGCTGTTTTTT.

This clone was detected only a few times. The CDR3 region is CASSYSLGVTGNTIYF. The CDR3, as DNA: TGTGCCAGCAGTTACTCTTTGGGGGTTACTGGAAACACCATATATTTT. V is TRBV6-5 and J is TRBJ1-3; D might be TRBD1 (5 bases). Germline assignment: CDR1 MNHEY and CDR2 SVGAGI. CDR3 size: 16 residues. The V end lost 0 bases, the J end lost 2 bases, and 11 bases lay between the germline ends.

The chain joins TRBV28 to TRBJ1-6; D call uncertain. CDR1 MDHEN and CDR2 SYDVKM come from the germline V gene. The CDR3 spans 17 residues. V lost 6 bases to trimming and J lost 11 bases, with 26 bases between them. The DNA of the CDR3 is TGTGCCAGCAGCCCGAATCCCCCCAGGCTCTCTGGCGCACCCCTCCACTTT. It yields the protein CASSPNPPRLSGAPLHF.

The chain has TRBV29-1 and TRBJ1-5, with 8 bases identical to TRBD1. This CDR3 spans 13 amino acids. After removal of 4 bases from V and 1 base from J, the junction contained 0 bases not matched to a gene. Germline V CDR1 and CDR2: SQVTM, ANQGSEA. The CDR3 loop is CSVGQGSNQPQHF. The CDR3 DNA follows: TGCAGCGTTGGACAGGGGAGCAATCAGCCCCAGCATTTT.

This chain joins TRBV9 and TRBJ1-1; D remains unclear. This CDR3 contains 16 residues. The ends were cut back, 1 base at V and 0 bases at J, with 13 bases in the middle. Per germline, CDR1 SGDLS and CDR2 YYNGEE. Here the CDR3 DNA reads TGTGCCAGCAGCGTAAATCCCCAGTTCATGAACACTGAAGCTTTCTTT. This sequence encodes CASSVNPQFMNTEAFF.

In this sample, this clone turned up once. The chain joins TRBV19 to TRBJ1-3; 7 bases fit TRBD1. V lost 5 bases to trimming and J lost 6 bases; unmatched junction nucleotides: 7. The CDR3 runs to 14 residues. Germline V CDR1 and CDR2: LNHDA, SQIVND (reference sequence). CDR3 nucleotide sequence: TGTGCCAGTAGTGACACCGGGACAGCAAACACCATATATTTT. This gives the protein CASSDTGTANTIYF.

The chain's CDR3 is CAWSDPLSTSGSNQPQHF. Here the CDR3 DNA reads TGTGCCTGGAGTGACCCATTGAGCACCAGCGGTAGCAATCAGCCCCAGCATTTT. V is TRBV30 and J is TRBJ1-5; D gene ambiguous. V was cut by 1 base and J by 0 bases, with 19 bases left in between. The germline V gene has CDR1 GTSNPN and CDR2 SVGIG (reference sequence). The CDR3 loop spans 18 amino acids.

The gene calls are TRBV6-5 and TRBJ1-4, with D perhaps matching TRBD1 (5 bases). Deletions cut 2 bases from V and 6 bases from J, with 13 bases between. There are 15 residues in the CDR3. Germline assignment: CDR1 MNHEY and CDR2 SVGAGI. The CDR3 nucleotides are TGTGCCAGCAGTTACGAGCCAGGGATAGATGAAAAACTGTTTTTT. Its translation: CASSYEPGIDEKLFF.